The following is a T cell receptor (beta chain) sequence with its context. This record comes from a study of control samples from healthy donors and cancer patients. Sequenced by immunoSEQ multiplex PCR; TCRdb stores in-frame clones only, minus some. The sample carries 250,000 to 300,000 clones, over 75% recorded once. Trimming removed 3 bases from V and 3 bases from J, with 6 bases in between. Germline lookup yields CDR1 LNHDA and CDR2 SQIVND (reference sequence). The CDR3 is made up of 13 amino acids. V usage is TRBV19 and J usage is TRBJ1-5; D call uncertain. Sample: PBMCs. The receptor comes from a woman in her fifties or sixties with lung cancer. The CDR3 sequence is CASSMRDNQPQHF. The CDR3 DNA follows: TGTGCCAGTAGTATGAGGGACAATCAGCCCCAGCATTTT.